This T cell receptor (beta chain) was recorded in a study of PD-1 blockade in classical Hodgkin lymphoma. Profiling relied on immunoSEQ multiplex PCR, and the TCRdb table lists in-frame clones only, not all of them. The table has thousands of clones, over 55% seen once. This clone was picked up one time. Each and every patient relapsed after autologous stem cell transplantation, and patients got differing brentuximab vedotin exposure. From thawed PBMCs, CD8+ T cells were isolated by magnetic negative selection. Each best response was a complete response, a partial response or progressive disease. Trimming removed 1 base at V and 4 bases at J, with 14 bases between. The CDR3 is 16 amino acids. Germline V gene lookup returns CDR1 SGHVS and CDR2 FQNEAQ.

Sample: CD8+ T cells from blood, taken at baseline. The TCR originated in a human donor with classical Hodgkin lymphoma. The chain employs TRBV7-8 and TRBJ2-1; no clear D gene. The CDR3 DNA reads as TGTGCCAGCAGCTTAGTCGGCAGCGAGAGATACAATGAGCAGTTCTTC. This encodes CASSLVGSERYNEQFF.